A selection of T cell receptor beta chains follows, all from one sample in a study of T cell changes during pregnancy in multiple sclerosis. Using immunoSEQ multiplex PCR, the repertoire was profiled, and TCRdb retains in-frame clones only, with some absent. The sample yields tens of thousands of clones, approximately 95% seen once. Sequences were derived from CD4+ T cells from peripheral blood mononuclear cells, sampled in the first trimester of pregnancy. Receptor source: a female donor with multiple sclerosis, enrolled in a pregnancy study. The CDR3 runs from the conserved cysteine through the conserved F or W. A D gene is named only where the DNA matches it firmly. Expanded clones are given a class, and other clones once, few, many or no size at all.

V: TRBV19; D: TRBD2; J: TRBJ2-1; size: .; DNA: TGTGCCAGTAGTATACGGCTAGCGGGAGGAGAGCAGTTCTTC; CDR3: CASSIRLAGGEQFF
V: TRBV18; D: .; J: TRBJ1-3; size: .; DNA: TGTGCCAGCTCCCCTTTTGGGCGCTCTGGAAACACCATATATTTT; CDR3: CASSPFGRSGNTIYF
V: TRBV7-9; D: .; J: TRBJ1-1; size: .; DNA: TGTGCCAGCAGCTTTGAGCAGAACACTGAAGCTTTCTTT; CDR3: CASSFEQNTEAFF
V: TRBV15; D: .; J: TRBJ2-7; size: .; DNA: TGTGCCACCAGCAGAGACTCGACAGACCCGTTTTCTTCCTACGAGCAGTACTTC; CDR3: CATSRDSTDPFSSYEQYF
V: TRBV5-1; D: .; J: TRBJ2-5; size: .; DNA: TGCGCCAGCACATCCGGGAATCAAGAGACCCAGTACTTC; CDR3: CASTSGNQETQYF
V: TRBV9; D: .; J: TRBJ1-3; size: .; DNA: TGTGCCAGCAGCGTAGAAGTAGGGGCTGGAAACACCATATATTTT; CDR3: CASSVEVGAGNTIYF
V: TRBV18; D: TRBD1; J: TRBJ1-4; size: .; DNA: TGTGCCAGCTCACCCAGGACAGGGGATGAAAAACTGTTTTTT; CDR3: CASSPRTGDEKLFF
V: TRBV29-1; D: TRBD2; J: TRBJ2-7; size: .; DNA: TGCAGCGTTGTGCTAGCGGCCCGGGAGGAGTACTTC; CDR3: CSVVLAAREEYF
V: TRBV19; D: TRBD1; J: TRBJ1-5; size: .; DNA: TGTGCCAGTAGCCCTGGACAGGTAAGGGGGAATCAGCCCCAGCATTTT; CDR3: CASSPGQVRGNQPQHF
V: TRBV7-8; D: .; J: TRBJ2-6; size: .; DNA: TGTGCCAGCAGCTCAAACAGGGTACCTCAAAGGAACTCTGGGGCCAACGTCCTGACTTTC; CDR3: CASSSNRVPQRNSGANVLTF
V: TRBV18; D: .; J: TRBJ1-5; size: .; DNA: TGTGCCAGCTCACGGCTCTCGGGGGGGCATCAGCCCCAGCATTTT; CDR3: CASSRLSGGHQPQHF
V: TRBV19; D: .; J: TRBJ2-5; size: .; DNA: TGTGCCAGTAGGAAGAGGGGGTTGGAGACCCAGTACTTC; CDR3: CASRKRGLETQYF
V: TRBV10-1; D: TRBD2; J: TRBJ2-2; size: .; DNA: TGCGCCAGCAGTCGGGCCCGGGGACTAGCGACCGGGGAGCTGTTTTTT; CDR3: CASSRARGLATGELFF
V: TRBV19; D: .; J: TRBJ2-7; size: .; DNA: TGTGCCAGTAGATCGGACAGCAGCTCCTACGAGCAGTACTTC; CDR3: CASRSDSSSYEQYF
V: TRBV5-1; D: TRBD2; J: TRBJ2-1; size: once; DNA: TGCGCCAGCCTGCGGGGGGGCGGTTCCTACAATGAGCAGTTCTTC; CDR3: CASLRGGGSYNEQFF
V: TRBV27; D: TRBD1; J: TRBJ2-2; size: .; DNA: TGTGCCAGCAGTACAGGGGGCGCGAGCACCGGGGAGCTGTTTTTT; CDR3: CASSTGGASTGELFF
V: TRBV6-5; D: .; J: TRBJ2-1; size: .; DNA: TGTGCCAGCAGGGAGTCGGCGGGTTACAATGAGCAGTTCTTC; CDR3: CASRESAGYNEQFF
V: TRBV5-4; D: TRBD1; J: TRBJ1-2; size: .; DNA: TGTGCCAGCAGCCCGGGACAGCTCGGGCTCGAGTATGGCTACACCTTC; CDR3: CASSPGQLGLEYGYTF
V: TRBV7-7; D: TRBD2; J: TRBJ2-2; size: .; DNA: TGTGCTAGCAGCGCCCGCAGCGGGGCCGTAGGCACCGGGGAGCTGTTTTTT; CDR3: CASSARSGAVGTGELFF
V: TRBV30; D: .; J: TRBJ2-3; size: .; DNA: TGTGCCTGGAGAACGAGTAGCACAGATACGCAGTATTTT; CDR3: CAWRTSSTDTQYF
V: TRBV4-2; D: TRBD1; J: TRBJ1-5; size: .; DNA: TGTGCCAGCGACCCGGGGACAGGGGGTTCCCCCTACAATCAGCCCCAGCATTTT; CDR3: CASDPGTGGSPYNQPQHF
V: TRBV7-9; D: TRBD2; J: TRBJ2-1; size: once; DNA: TGTGCCAGCGCGAGAGCGGGGGCGACCTCCTACAATGAGCAGTTCTTC; CDR3: CASARAGATSYNEQFF
V: TRBV5-4; D: TRBD1; J: TRBJ2-7; size: .; DNA: TGTGCCAGCAGCCGCGGAATAGGGGGCCCAACCTACGAGCAGTACTTC; CDR3: CASSRGIGGPTYEQYF
V: TRBV6-5; D: .; J: TRBJ1-6; size: .; DNA: TGTGCCAGCAGTTACGGGTCGGGTGTGGGTTCACCCCTCCACTTT; CDR3: CASSYGSGVGSPLHF
V: TRBV7-2; D: TRBD1; J: TRBJ1-6; size: .; DNA: TGTGCCAGCAGCTTTGGACAGGGAAGGGGTAATTCACCCCTCCACTTT; CDR3: CASSFGQGRGNSPLHF
V: TRBV7-2; D: TRBD2; J: TRBJ2-2; size: .; DNA: TGTGCCAGCAGCACGGGACTAGCGATCGGGGAGCTGTTTTTT; CDR3: CASSTGLAIGELFF
V: TRBV19; D: .; J: TRBJ1-6; size: once; DNA: TGTGCCAGTAGTATTACCGGACAGTATCCCCTCCACTTT; CDR3: CASSITGQYPLHF
V: TRBV6-1; D: TRBD1; J: TRBJ1-1; size: .; DNA: TGTGCCAGCAGTGTACCAGGGGGACAAGCTTTCTTT; CDR3: CASSVPGGQAFF
V: TRBV7-9; D: .; J: TRBJ1-6; size: .; DNA: TGTGCCAGCAGCTTATCCGGGAGCTCCTATAATTCACCCCTCCACTTT; CDR3: CASSLSGSSYNSPLHF
V: TRBV1; D: .; J: TRBJ2-7; size: .; DNA: TGCACCAGCACGCTCCCGGGCTCCTACGAGCAGTACTTC; CDR3: CTSTLPGSYEQYF
V: TRBV7-3; D: TRBD1; J: TRBJ2-1; size: .; DNA: TGTGCCAGCAGCCCCGCCGGGACAGGCTACAATGAGCAGTTCTTC; CDR3: CASSPAGTGYNEQFF
V: TRBV14; D: TRBD1; J: TRBJ2-7; size: .; DNA: TGTGCCAGCAGCCATCTTGGACAGGCCCGGGCCTACGAGCAGTACTTC; CDR3: CASSHLGQARAYEQYF
V: TRBV19; D: .; J: TRBJ1-1; size: .; DNA: TGTGCCAGTAGTCTCCGACAGGTACAGAACACTGAAGCTTTCTTT; CDR3: CASSLRQVQNTEAFF
V: TRBV7-9; D: .; J: TRBJ1-1; size: once; DNA: TGTGCCAGCAGCTTAGCGACAGGCAACACTGAAGCTTTCTTT; CDR3: CASSLATGNTEAFF
V: TRBV7-7; D: .; J: TRBJ2-7; size: .; DNA: TGTGCTAGCAGCCCCCGCGGGCGGGGAAGGGACGAGCAGTACTTC; CDR3: CASSPRGRGRDEQYF
V: TRBV4-2; D: TRBD1; J: TRBJ1-5; size: .; DNA: TGTGCCAGCAGCCAGGGACAGGCAACGAATCAGCCCCAGCATTTT; CDR3: CASSQGQATNQPQHF
V: TRBV29-1; D: TRBD1; J: TRBJ1-2; size: .; DNA: TGCAGCGCGACAGGGAGTGATGGCTACACCTTC; CDR3: CSATGSDGYTF
V: TRBV7-9; D: TRBD2; J: TRBJ2-4; size: .; DNA: TGTGCCAGCAGCTTCAGCGGGGTTCGTACAATTAAAAACATTCAGTACTTC; CDR3: CASSFSGVRTIKNIQYF
V: TRBV13; D: .; J: TRBJ2-7; size: .; DNA: TGTGCCAGCAGCTTAGGGACTAGTCGTGCCTACGAGCAGTACTTC; CDR3: CASSLGTSRAYEQYF
V: TRBV15; D: TRBD1; J: TRBJ1-2; size: .; DNA: TGTGCCACCAGCATTCGGACAGGGGGCTTCGCTGGCTACACCTTC; CDR3: CATSIRTGGFAGYTF
V: TRBV7-8; D: TRBD2; J: TRBJ2-3; size: .; DNA: TGTGCCAGCAGCGTACTAGCGGGGGGGCTATTAGATACGCAGTATTTT; CDR3: CASSVLAGGLLDTQYF
V: TRBV5-6; D: TRBD1; J: TRBJ1-2; size: .; DNA: TGTGCCAGCAGCCTTACCGGGACAGCTAACTATGGCTACACCTTC; CDR3: CASSLTGTANYGYTF
V: TRBV19; D: TRBD1; J: TRBJ1-2; size: once; DNA: TGTGCCAGTAGTATAGATCCGAGGGGGCCGGCTAACTATGGCTACACCTTC; CDR3: CASSIDPRGPANYGYTF
V: TRBV27; D: TRBD1; J: TRBJ1-4; size: .; DNA: TGTGCCAGCAGCCCACAGGGGCTCACTAATGAAAAACTGTTTTTT; CDR3: CASSPQGLTNEKLFF
V: TRBV9; D: .; J: TRBJ2-7; size: .; DNA: TGTGCCAGCAGCGTAGAGGGAGACCCTAATTTAGGAGAGCAGTACTTC; CDR3: CASSVEGDPNLGEQYF
V: TRBV19; D: .; J: TRBJ1-3; size: .; DNA: TGTGCCAGTCGGGTCAGCTCTGGAAACACCATATATTTT; CDR3: CASRVSSGNTIYF
V: TRBV6-1; D: .; J: TRBJ1-1; size: once; DNA: TGTGCCAGCCGGAACGGACTAGCTTTCTTT; CDR3: CASRNGLAFF
V: TRBV5-1; D: .; J: TRBJ1-1; size: once; DNA: TGCGCCAGCAGCTTTGATGCGGGAAACACTGAAGCTTTCTTT; CDR3: CASSFDAGNTEAFF
V: TRBV2; D: .; J: TRBJ2-2; size: .; DNA: TGTGCCAGCTCTTTAGCGGCCTTAGGTGACACCGGGGAGCTGTTTTTT; CDR3: CASSLAALGDTGELFF
V: TRBV6-5; D: .; J: TRBJ1-5; size: .; DNA: TGTGCCAGCAGGCGGGGGGGCAATCAGCCCCAGCATTTT; CDR3: CASRRGGNQPQHF